This TCR beta chain was obtained from a study of T cell changes during pregnancy in multiple sclerosis. Only in-frame clones appear in the TCRdb table, and some are missing; sequencing was by immunoSEQ multiplex PCR. The table shows about 60,000 clones, with over 80% occurring only once. The CDR3 has 19 amino acids. Trimming took 0 bases from V and 4 from J; bases not matched to a gene: 12. Germline V lookup: CDR1 SGHDT, CDR2 YYEEEE. The rearrangement uses TRBV5-6 and TRBJ2-1; 11 nucleotides align to TRBD2. The specimen comprised CD4+ T cells from peripheral blood mononuclear cells, sampled in the first trimester of pregnancy. This clonotype originated in a female donor with multiple sclerosis, enrolled in a pregnancy study. The CDR3 region has the DNA TGTGCCAGCAGCTTGGCTCTGGCGCTAGCGGGGGGCATATACAATGAGCAGTTCTTC. The encoded protein is CASSLALALAGGIYNEQFF.